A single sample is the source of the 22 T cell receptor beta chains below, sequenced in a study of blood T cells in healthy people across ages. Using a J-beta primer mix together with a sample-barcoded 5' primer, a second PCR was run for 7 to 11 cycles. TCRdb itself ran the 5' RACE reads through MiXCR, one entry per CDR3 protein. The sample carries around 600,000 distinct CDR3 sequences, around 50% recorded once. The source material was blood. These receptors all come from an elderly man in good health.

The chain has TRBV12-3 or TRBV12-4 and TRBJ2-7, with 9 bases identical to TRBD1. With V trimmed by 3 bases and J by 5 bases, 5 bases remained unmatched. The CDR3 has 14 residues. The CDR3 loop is CASSFRGQGNEQYF. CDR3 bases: TGTGCCAGCAGTTTTCGAGGACAGGGGAACGAGCAGTACTTC.

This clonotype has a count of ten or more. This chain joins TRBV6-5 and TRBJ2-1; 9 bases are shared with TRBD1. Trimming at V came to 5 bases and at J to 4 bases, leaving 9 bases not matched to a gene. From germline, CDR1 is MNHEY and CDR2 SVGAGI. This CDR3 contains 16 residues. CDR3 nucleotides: TGTGCCAGCAGTACCGGACAGGGGAGGAGGTACAATGAGCAGTTCTTC. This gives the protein CASSTGQGRRYNEQFF.

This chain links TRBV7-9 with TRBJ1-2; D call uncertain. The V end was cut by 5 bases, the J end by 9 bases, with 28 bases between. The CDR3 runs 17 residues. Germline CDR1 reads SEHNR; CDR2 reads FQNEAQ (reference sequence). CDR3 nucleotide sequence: TGTGCCAGCAGCCAAACCCTTCCGGAGACGGCCGCTGGGAGCTACACCTTC. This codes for CASSQTLPETAAGSYTF.

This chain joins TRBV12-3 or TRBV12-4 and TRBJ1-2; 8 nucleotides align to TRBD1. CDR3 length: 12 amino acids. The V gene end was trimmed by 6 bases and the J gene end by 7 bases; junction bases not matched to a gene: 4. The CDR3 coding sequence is TGTGCCAGCAGGCGTGACAGGGGTGGCTACACCTTC. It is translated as CASRRDRGGYTF.

The CDR3: CASSSYSGDTQYF. The CDR3 DNA is TGTGCCAGCAGCTCTTATTCGGGAGATACGCAGTATTTT. V gene TRBV7-2 combines with J gene TRBJ2-3; D is uncertain. V lost 4 bases and J lost 5, with 10 bases in between. The CDR3 length is 13 residues. In germline, CDR1 is SGHTA, CDR2 FQGNSA.

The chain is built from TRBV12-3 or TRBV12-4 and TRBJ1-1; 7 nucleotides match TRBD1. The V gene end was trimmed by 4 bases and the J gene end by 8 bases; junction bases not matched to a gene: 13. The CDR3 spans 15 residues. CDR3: CASSYTGDGVREAFF. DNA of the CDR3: TGTGCCAGCAGTTATACAGGGGACGGGGTGAGGGAAGCTTTCTTT.

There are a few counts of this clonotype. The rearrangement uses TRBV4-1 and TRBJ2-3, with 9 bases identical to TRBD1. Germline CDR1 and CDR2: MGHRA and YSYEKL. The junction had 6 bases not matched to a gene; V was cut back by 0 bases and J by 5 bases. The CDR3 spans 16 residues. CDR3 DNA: TGCGCCAGCAGCCAAGAAGACAGGGGGTCGGTAGATACGCAGTATTTT. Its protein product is CASSQEDRGSVDTQYF.

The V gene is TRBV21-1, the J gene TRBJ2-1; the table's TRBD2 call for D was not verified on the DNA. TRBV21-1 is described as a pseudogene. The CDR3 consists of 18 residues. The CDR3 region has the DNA TGTGCCAGCAGGAAAGAATGTAATACTAGCGAAAACTACAATGAGCAGTTCTTC. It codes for CASRKECNTSENYNEQFF.

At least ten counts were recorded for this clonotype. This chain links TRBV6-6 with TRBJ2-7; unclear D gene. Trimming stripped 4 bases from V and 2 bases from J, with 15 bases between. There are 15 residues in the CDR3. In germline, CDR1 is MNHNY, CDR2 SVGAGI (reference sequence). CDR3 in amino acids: CASSSLRSGTYEQYF. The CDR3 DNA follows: TGTGCCAGCAGTTCCTTAAGATCTGGGACCTACGAGCAGTACTTC.

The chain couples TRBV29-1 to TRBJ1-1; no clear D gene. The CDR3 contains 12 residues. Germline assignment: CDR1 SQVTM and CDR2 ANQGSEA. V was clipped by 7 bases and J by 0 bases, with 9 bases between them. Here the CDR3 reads CSAKTMNTEAFF. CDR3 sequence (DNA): TGCAGCGCCAAAACTATGAACACTGAAGCTTTCTTT.

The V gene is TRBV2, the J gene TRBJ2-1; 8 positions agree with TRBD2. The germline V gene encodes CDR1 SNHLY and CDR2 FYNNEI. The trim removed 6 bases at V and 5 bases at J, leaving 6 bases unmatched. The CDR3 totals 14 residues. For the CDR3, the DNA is TGTGCCAGCAGCAAGGGACTAGACCACAATGAGCAGTTCTTC. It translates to CASSKGLDHNEQFF.

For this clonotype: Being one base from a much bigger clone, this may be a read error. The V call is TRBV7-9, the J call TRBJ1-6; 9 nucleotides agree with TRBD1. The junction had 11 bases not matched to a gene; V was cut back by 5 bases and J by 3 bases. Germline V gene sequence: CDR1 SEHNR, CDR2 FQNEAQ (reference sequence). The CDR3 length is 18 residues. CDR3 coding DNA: TGTGCCAGCAGCCCGCAGCAGGGACAGGGAGGCTATAATTCACCCCTCCACTTT. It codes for CASSPQQGQGGYNSPLHF.

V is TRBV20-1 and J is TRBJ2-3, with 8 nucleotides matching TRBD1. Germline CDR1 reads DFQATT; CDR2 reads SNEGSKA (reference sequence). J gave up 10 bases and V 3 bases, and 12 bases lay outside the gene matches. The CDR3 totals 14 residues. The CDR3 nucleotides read TGCAGTGCTAGCCGACTCGACAGGGGAGGCGCGCAGTATTTT. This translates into CSASRLDRGGAQYF.

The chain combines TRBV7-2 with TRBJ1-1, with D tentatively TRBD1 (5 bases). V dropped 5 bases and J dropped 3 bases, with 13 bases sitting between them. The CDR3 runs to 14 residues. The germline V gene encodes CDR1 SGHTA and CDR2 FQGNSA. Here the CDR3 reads CASSTLGGDTEAFF. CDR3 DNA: TGTGCCAGCAGCACGTTGGGGGGAGACACTGAAGCTTTCTTT.

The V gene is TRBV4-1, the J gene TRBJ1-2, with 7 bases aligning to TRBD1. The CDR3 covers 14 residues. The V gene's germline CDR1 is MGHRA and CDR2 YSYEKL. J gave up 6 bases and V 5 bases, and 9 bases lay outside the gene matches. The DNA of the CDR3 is TGCGCCAGCAGCTTTACTCGACAGGGAAATGGCTACACCTTC. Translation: CASSFTRQGNGYTF.

CDR3 amino acids: CASSFSGVGTDTQYF. In DNA, the CDR3 is TGTGCCAGCAGTTTCTCAGGGGTGGGCACAGATACGCAGTATTTT. This chain uses TRBV27 with TRBJ2-3, with D perhaps matching TRBD1 (6 bases). Trimming took 3 bases from V and 1 from J, leaving 11 bases between them. The CDR3 spans 15 residues. The V gene's germline CDR1 is MNHEY and CDR2 SMNVEV (reference sequence).

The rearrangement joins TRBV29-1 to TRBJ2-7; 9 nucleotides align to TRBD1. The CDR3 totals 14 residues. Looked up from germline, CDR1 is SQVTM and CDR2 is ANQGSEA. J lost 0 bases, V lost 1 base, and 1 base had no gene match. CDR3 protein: CSVEVTGGSYEQYF. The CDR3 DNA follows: TGCAGCGTTGAAGTGACAGGGGGCTCCTACGAGCAGTACTTC.

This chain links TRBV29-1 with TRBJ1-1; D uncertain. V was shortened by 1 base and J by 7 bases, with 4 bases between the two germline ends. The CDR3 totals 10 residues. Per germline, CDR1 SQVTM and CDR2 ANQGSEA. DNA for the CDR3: TGCAGCGTTGAAGCGGTTGAAGCTTTCTTT. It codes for CSVEAVEAFF.

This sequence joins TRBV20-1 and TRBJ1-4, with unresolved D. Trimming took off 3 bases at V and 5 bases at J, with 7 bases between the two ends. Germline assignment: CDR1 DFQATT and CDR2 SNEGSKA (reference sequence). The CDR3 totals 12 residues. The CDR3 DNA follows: TGCAGTGCTAGGGTCCGAAATGAAAAACTGTTTTTT. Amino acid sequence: CSARVRNEKLFF.

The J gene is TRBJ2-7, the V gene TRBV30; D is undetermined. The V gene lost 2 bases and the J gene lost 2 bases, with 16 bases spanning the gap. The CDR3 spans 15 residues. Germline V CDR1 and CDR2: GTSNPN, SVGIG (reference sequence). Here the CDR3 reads CAWSHGTPQTYEQYF. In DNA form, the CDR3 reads TGTGCCTGGAGTCATGGCACCCCCCAAACCTACGAGCAGTACTTC.

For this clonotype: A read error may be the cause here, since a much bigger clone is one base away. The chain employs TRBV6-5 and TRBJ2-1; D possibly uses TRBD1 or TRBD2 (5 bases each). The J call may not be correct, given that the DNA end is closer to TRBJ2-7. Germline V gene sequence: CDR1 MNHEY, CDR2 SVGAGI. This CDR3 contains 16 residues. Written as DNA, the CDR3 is TGTGCCAGCAGTTACTCTAGGACGGGACCCTACAATGAGCAGTACTTC. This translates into CASSYSRTGPYNEQYF.

CDR3 amino acids: CAISETGENTEAFF. The CDR3 DNA reads as TGTGCCATCAGTGAGACAGGGGAGAACACTGAAGCTTTCTTT. V usage is TRBV10-3 and J usage is TRBJ1-1; 7 nucleotides align to TRBD1. The CDR3 is 14 residues long. Germline V gene lookup returns CDR1 ENHRY and CDR2 SYGVKD. After removal of 2 bases from V and 1 base from J, the junction contained 1 base not matched to a gene.